Detailed here is one T cell receptor (beta chain). Samples came from axillary lymph nodes draining the breast cancer. The data are from a study of breast tumors, draining lymph nodes, adjacent tissues. TCRdb re-analysed the multiplex PCR reads in MiXCR, keeping a single row per CDR3 protein. The top ten hold 3% to 4% of the sample, which has 160,000 or so distinct CDR3 sequences, more than 25% seen once. This CDR3 is built from 12 residues. Germline assignment: CDR1 DFQATT and CDR2 SNEGSKA (reference sequence). The trim removed 4 bases at V and 6 bases at J, leaving 6 bases unmatched. This sequence originates from a female donor with breast cancer. Some clones in this sample may be carry-over from other donors' samples. V gene TRBV20-1 combines with J gene TRBJ2-7, with 7 bases that match TRBD2. Sequenced: axillary lymph node tissue. The CDR3 region has the DNA TGCAGTGCTAAGAGCGGGAATAGCGAGCAGTACTTC. As protein: CSAKSGNSEQYF.